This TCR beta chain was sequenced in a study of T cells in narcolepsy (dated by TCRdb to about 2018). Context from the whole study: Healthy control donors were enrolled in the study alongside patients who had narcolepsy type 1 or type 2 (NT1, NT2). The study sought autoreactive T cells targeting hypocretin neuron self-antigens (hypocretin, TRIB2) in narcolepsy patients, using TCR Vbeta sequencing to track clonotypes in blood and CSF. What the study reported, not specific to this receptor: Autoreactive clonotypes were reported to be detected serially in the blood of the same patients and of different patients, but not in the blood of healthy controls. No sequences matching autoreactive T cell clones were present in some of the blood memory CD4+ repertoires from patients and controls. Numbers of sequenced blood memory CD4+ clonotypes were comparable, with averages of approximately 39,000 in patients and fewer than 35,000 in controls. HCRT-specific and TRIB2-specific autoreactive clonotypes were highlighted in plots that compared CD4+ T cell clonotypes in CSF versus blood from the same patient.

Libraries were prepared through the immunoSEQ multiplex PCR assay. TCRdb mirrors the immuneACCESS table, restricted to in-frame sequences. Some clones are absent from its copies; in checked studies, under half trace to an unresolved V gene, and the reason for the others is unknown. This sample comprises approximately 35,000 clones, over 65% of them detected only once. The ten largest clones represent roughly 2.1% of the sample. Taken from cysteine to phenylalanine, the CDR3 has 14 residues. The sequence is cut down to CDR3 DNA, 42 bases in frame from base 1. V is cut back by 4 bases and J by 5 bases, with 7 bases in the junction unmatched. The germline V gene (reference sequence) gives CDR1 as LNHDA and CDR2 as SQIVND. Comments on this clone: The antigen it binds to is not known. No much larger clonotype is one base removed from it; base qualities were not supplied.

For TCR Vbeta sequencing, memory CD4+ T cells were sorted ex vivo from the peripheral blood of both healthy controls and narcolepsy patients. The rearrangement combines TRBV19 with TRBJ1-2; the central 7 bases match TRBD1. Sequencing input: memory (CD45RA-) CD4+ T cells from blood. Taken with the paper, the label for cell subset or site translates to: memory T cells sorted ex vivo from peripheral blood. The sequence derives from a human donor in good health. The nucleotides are TGTGCCAGTAGTAGGAGGGACAGACCGTATGGCTACACCTTC. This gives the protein CASSRRDRPYGYTF. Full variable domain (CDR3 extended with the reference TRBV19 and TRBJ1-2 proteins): DGGITQSPKYLFRKEGQNVTLSCEQNLNHDAMYWYRQDPGQGLRLIYYSQIVNDFQKGDIAEGYSVSREKKESFPLTVTSAQKNPTAFYLCASSRRDRPYGYTFGSGTRLTVV.